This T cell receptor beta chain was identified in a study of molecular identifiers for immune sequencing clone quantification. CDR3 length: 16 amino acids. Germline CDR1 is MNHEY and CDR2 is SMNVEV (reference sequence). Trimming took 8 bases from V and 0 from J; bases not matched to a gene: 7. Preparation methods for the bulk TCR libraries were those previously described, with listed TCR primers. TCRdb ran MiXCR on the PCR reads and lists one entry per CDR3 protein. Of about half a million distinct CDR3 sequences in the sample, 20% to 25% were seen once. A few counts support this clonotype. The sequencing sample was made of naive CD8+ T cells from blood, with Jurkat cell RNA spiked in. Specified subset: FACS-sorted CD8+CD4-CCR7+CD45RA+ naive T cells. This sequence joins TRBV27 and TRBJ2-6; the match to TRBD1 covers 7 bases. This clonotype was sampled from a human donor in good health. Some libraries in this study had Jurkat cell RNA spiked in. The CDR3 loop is CASSGTESSGANVLTF. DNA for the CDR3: TGTGCCAGCTCCGGGACAGAGAGCTCTGGGGCCAACGTCCTGACTTTC.